The clone carrying this T cell receptor beta chain was seen only a few times. Antigen specificity is unknown. TCRdb redid the calling of the reads with MiXCR, one entry per CDR3 protein. The sample consists of fewer than 85,000 distinct CDR3 sequences, under 55% of them appearing once. The sample is drawn from a study of T cell repertoires in cytomegalovirus infection. Study information: CMV epitopes, recently identified HLA-C-restricted and well-studied HLA-B-restricted, were used. Public TCR beta signatures indicated both CMV infection and matching HLA type.

Unmatched junction bases numbered 8, after V lost 5 bases and J lost 10 bases. The CDR3 length is 15 residues. General study points: The ex vivo response was dominated by HLA-C-restricted CMV-specific TCR beta clonotypes. Identification of carriers of CMV plus the relevant HLA was achieved through cumulative public TCR beta family frequency.

The V call is TRBV12-3 or TRBV12-4, the J call TRBJ1-6; 10 bases map to TRBD1. The specimen comprised CD8+ T cells from cultured PBMCs, sampled from culture after CMV antigen stimulation. This sequence originates from a human donor in good health (CMV status not recorded). Some clones in this sample may be carry-over from other donors' samples. CDR3: CASSPRGQGWSPLHF. CDR3 coding DNA: TGTGCCAGCAGTCCCCGGGGACAGGGGTGGTCACCCCTCCACTTT.